This entry is about one T cell receptor beta chain. Germline lookup yields CDR1 KGHDR and CDR2 SFDVKD. CDR3 size: 15 residues. Trimming stripped 4 bases from V and 3 bases from J, with 14 bases between. These data are taken from a study of T cell responses to AZD1222 COVID-19 vaccine. The protocol was immunoSEQ multiplex PCR, while the TCRdb copy is restricted to in-frame clones and leaves out a portion. Among around 84,000 clones listed, approximately 85% were seen once. The J gene is TRBJ1-2, the V gene TRBV24-1; TRBD1 is a possible D gene (6 bases). This sample comprised peripheral blood, obtained on day 0 of AZD1222 vaccination. The sequence derives from an adult in good health. CDR3 protein: CATSDGDKRYYGYTF. The DNA for the CDR3 is TGTGCCACCAGTGACGGGGACAAGCGATACTATGGCTACACCTTC.